The 10 T cell receptor beta chains below come from one sample, sequenced in a study of T cell changes during pregnancy in multiple sclerosis. Libraries were prepared by immunoSEQ multiplex PCR; TCRdb keeps only in-frame clonotypes and omits some of them. The sample has tens of thousands of clones, 93% seen once. Sequenced material: CD8+ T cells from peripheral blood mononuclear cells, taken in the second trimester of pregnancy. These receptors came from a female donor with multiple sclerosis, enrolled in a pregnancy study.

This chain uses TRBV27 with TRBJ2-2; no clear D. The CDR3 extends over 12 amino acids. Germline CDR1 reads MNHEY; CDR2 reads SMNVEV (reference sequence). V lost 5 bases and J lost 5, with 6 bases in between. The CDR3 reads CASSPGTGELFF. DNA of the CDR3: TGTGCCAGCAGTCCCGGTACCGGGGAGCTGTTTTTT.

This chain links TRBV9 with TRBJ1-4; a possible D gene is TRBD1 (6 bases). Germline values: CDR1 SGDLS, CDR2 YYNGEE. CDR3 length equals 14 residues. Trimming pared 3 bases from V and 8 bases from J, leaving 14 bases between. The CDR3 loop reads CASSEDGGGEKLFF. For the CDR3, the DNA is TGTGCCAGCAGCGAAGACGGGGGGGGCGAAAAACTGTTTTTT. Full variable domain (missing parts from reference TRBV9 and TRBJ1-4): DSGVTQTPKHLITATGQRVTLRCSPRSGDLSVYWYQQSLDQGLQFLIQYYNGEERAKGNILERFSAQQFPDLHSELNLSSLELGDSALYFCASSEDGGGEKLFFGSGTQLSVL.

CDR3 nucleotides: TGTGCCAGCACGTATAGGGGAGGGGGCAATGAGCAGTTCTTC. This sequence encodes CASTYRGGGNEQFF. The V and J genes are TRBV27 and TRBJ2-1, with D possibly TRBD2 on 7 matching bases. Germline V gene data show CDR1 as MNHEY and CDR2 as SMNVEV (reference sequence). The CDR3 contains 14 residues. V dropped 7 bases and J dropped 6 bases, with 16 bases sitting between them.

V usage is TRBV27 and J usage is TRBJ2-5; D unclear. CDR3 length: 14 residues. Looked up from germline, CDR1 is MNHEY and CDR2 is SMNVEV (reference sequence). V lost 4 bases, J lost 4 bases, and 13 bases lay in between. The CDR3 protein is CASSSQDGGETQYF. The CDR3 DNA follows: TGTGCCAGCAGTTCACAAGACGGCGGAGAGACCCAGTACTTC.

The chain has TRBV4-3 and TRBJ2-2; 11 positions agree with TRBD2. CDR1 is LGHNA, CDR2 YSLEER, per germline. The CDR3 has 16 amino acids. Germline trimming cut 2 bases from V and 7 bases from J; bases unmatched to any gene: 6. The CDR3 here is CASSQSSGGAFGELFF. The CDR3 DNA sequence: TGCGCCAGCAGCCAAAGTAGCGGGGGGGCCTTCGGGGAGCTGTTTTTT.

In nucleotides, the CDR3 is TGTGCCAGCAGCGCCCCGGGACAGGGGGGTTTCGACTACACCTTC. Amino acid sequence: CASSAPGQGGFDYTF. The chain couples TRBV5-4 to TRBJ1-2, with 11 bases that match TRBD1. CDR1 is SGHNT and CDR2 is YYREEE in the germline V gene (reference sequence). The CDR3 is made up of 15 amino acids. V was clipped by 4 bases and J by 10 bases; unmatched bases: 12.

The chain has TRBV19 and TRBJ2-3; the D gene is possibly TRBD1 (7 bases). CDR1 LNHDA and CDR2 SQIVND come from the germline V gene (reference sequence). This CDR3 is 14 amino acids long. Trimming left V 5 bases short and J 1 base short, with 10 bases between. The CDR3 reads CASSVRGGTDTQYF. The CDR3 DNA sequence: TGTGCCAGTAGTGTCAGGGGGGGCACAGATACGCAGTATTTT. Full variable domain (remainder filled in from reference TRBV19 and TRBJ2-3): DGGITQSPKYLFRKEGQNVTLSCEQNLNHDAMYWYRQDPGQGLRLIYYSQIVNDFQKGDIAEGYSVSREKKESFPLTVTSAQKNPTAFYLCASSVRGGTDTQYFGPGTRLTVL.

This chain connects TRBV28 to TRBJ2-7; 8 bases agree with TRBD2. Trimming removed 4 bases from V and 2 bases from J; junction bases left unmatched: 13. Per germline, CDR1 MDHEN and CDR2 SYDVKM. This CDR3 has 17 residues. The CDR3 loop reads CASSSARTERGTYEQYF. The CDR3 DNA reads TGTGCCAGCAGTTCCGCACGGACGGAGCGGGGGACCTACGAGCAGTACTTC.

This clone was observed once. V is TRBV19 and J is TRBJ1-1, with D unresolved. The CDR3 consists of 13 residues. CDR1 and CDR2 (germline): LNHDA, SQIVND (reference sequence). The germline V and J ends were trimmed by 3 bases and 5 bases, with 10 bases remaining between them. The DNA for the CDR3 is TGTGCCAGTAGTATTTACTTCGGTACTGAAGCTTTCTTT. It codes for CASSIYFGTEAFF.

Written as DNA, the CDR3 is TGTGCCAGCAGTGATTCATTACAGGACAATTCACCCCTCCACTTT. This encodes CASSDSLQDNSPLHF. The rearrangement uses TRBV2 and TRBJ1-6; D is possibly TRBD1 (5 bases). The ends were cut back, 3 bases at V and 7 bases at J, with 13 bases in the middle. Germline V lookup: CDR1 SNHLY, CDR2 FYNNEI. CDR3 length: 15 residues.